These 21 T cell receptor beta chains share one sample of origin, sequenced in a study of blood T cell repertoires in COVID-19. The data were produced by immunoSEQ multiplex PCR, yet TCRdb's version contains in-frame clones alone and is incomplete. Of around 300,000 clones listed, 88% are singletons. Input material: PBMCs or T cells enriched from blood (not recorded which). The receptors were gathered from a woman aged 45-60 years who had recovered from COVID-19.

A single count supports this clone. The CDR3 coding sequence is TGTGCCAGCAGTTACGCCGTTAGCGGGTACAATGAGCAGTTCTTC. This codes for CASSYAVSGYNEQFF. The J gene is TRBJ2-1, the V gene TRBV6-2 or TRBV6-3, with 7 bases lining up with TRBD2. Germline loops: CDR1 MNHEY, CDR2 SVGEGT. With V trimmed by 2 bases and J by 4 bases, 5 bases remained unmatched. This CDR3 spans 15 amino acids.

The chain uses TRBV18 and TRBJ2-6, with D perhaps matching TRBD1 (6 bases). V was pared by 3 bases and J by 2 bases, with 14 bases between. Per germline, CDR1 KGHSH and CDR2 LQKENI. The CDR3 consists of 17 residues. The CDR3: CASSPQGPSAGANVLTF. Here the CDR3 DNA reads TGTGCCAGCTCACCGCAGGGGCCCTCTGCTGGGGCCAACGTCCTGACTTTC.

V usage is TRBV7-3 and J usage is TRBJ2-3, with 8 bases identical to TRBD2. The CDR3 length is 18 residues. The germline CDR1 and CDR2 sequences are SGHTA and FQGTGA. V was clipped by 0 bases and J by 6 bases; unmatched bases: 14. The CDR3 is CASSLTPVASGSGDTQYF. The CDR3 region has the DNA TGTGCCAGCAGCTTAACCCCCGTCGCAAGCGGGAGTGGTGATACGCAGTATTTT.

The chain employs TRBV10-2 and TRBJ1-4; TRBD1 is a possible D gene (5 bases). The CDR3 loop spans 12 amino acids. Between the trimmed V and J ends, which lost 7 bases and 5 bases, there was a span of 8 bases. From germline, CDR1 is WSHSY and CDR2 SAAADI. The CDR3, as DNA: TGCGCCAGCACGGCAGGGAATGAAAAACTGTTTTTT. It yields the protein CASTAGNEKLFF.

J is TRBJ2-5 and V is TRBV25-1; the D gene is possibly TRBD2 (6 bases). Germline V lookup: CDR1 MGHDK, CDR2 SYGVNS. There are 17 residues in the CDR3. The V and J ends lost 4 bases and 0 bases respectively, with 18 bases between them. The CDR3 nucleotides read TGTGCCAGCAGTGCCCAAGGGGCGGGGTCATACCAAGAGACCCAGTACTTC. This encodes CASSAQGAGSYQETQYF.

This chain connects TRBV28 to TRBJ2-7, with D possibly being TRBD2 (6 bases). The CDR3 is 15 residues long. The germline CDR1 and CDR2 sequences are MDHEN and SYDVKM. Trimming removed 6 bases at V and 4 bases at J, with 19 bases between. CDR3 sequence reads: CASSPPGATTYEQYF. In DNA form, the CDR3 reads TGTGCCAGCAGCCCTCCGGGAGCGACCACATACGAGCAGTACTTC.

The chain joins TRBV24-1 to TRBJ2-1, with 12 bases aligning to TRBD1. Germline lookup yields CDR1 KGHDR and CDR2 SFDVKD. This CDR3 is 15 amino acids long. V gave up 4 bases and J gave up 9 bases; unmatched junction bases: 6. The CDR3 nucleotides are TGTGCCACCAGTGACTCCGGGACAGGGGGCTTTGAGCAGTTCTTC. Its translation is CATSDSGTGGFEQFF.

The rearrangement links TRBV7-9 to TRBJ1-5; D is ambiguous. Germline V gene lookup returns CDR1 SEHNR and CDR2 FQNEAQ (reference sequence). Deletions cut 5 bases from V and 0 bases from J, with 8 bases between. The CDR3 consists of 14 residues. CDR3 sequence (DNA): TGTGCCAGCAGCGGGAGCAATAGCAATCAGCCCCAGCATTTT. It translates to CASSGSNSNQPQHF.

In its sample, this clone was seen a few times. The chain links TRBV6-1 to TRBJ2-7; 7 nucleotides agree with TRBD1. Per germline, CDR1 MNHNS and CDR2 SASEGT. This CDR3 is built from 14 residues. J lost 2 bases, V lost 6 bases, and 7 bases had no gene match. The CDR3 sequence is CASSNGQEAYEQYF. The CDR3 DNA is TGTGCCAGCAGCAACGGACAGGAAGCCTACGAGCAGTACTTC.

The CDR3 protein is CATSDFPRRAVGSPLHF. Written as DNA, the CDR3 is TGTGCCACCAGTGATTTTCCCCGCAGGGCGGTGGGTTCACCCCTCCACTTT. The chain recombines TRBV24-1 with TRBJ1-6; possibly TRBD1 for D (5 bases). Germline assignment: CDR1 KGHDR and CDR2 SFDVKD. The V end lost 1 base, the J end lost 9 bases, and 18 bases lay between the germline ends. The CDR3 covers 17 residues.

The chain carries TRBV28 and TRBJ1-6, with 7 bases aligning to TRBD1. The CDR3 runs 14 residues. Germline CDR1 reads MDHEN; CDR2 reads SYDVKM. V lost 7 bases, J lost 9 bases, and 9 bases stayed unmatched. CDR3 in amino acids: CASKSGQVGSPLHF. CDR3 sequence (DNA): TGTGCCAGCAAGTCAGGACAGGTGGGTTCACCCCTCCACTTT.

J is TRBJ2-5 and V is TRBV6-2 or TRBV6-3; TRBD1 might be the D (6 bases). V lost 0 bases and J lost 3, with 8 bases in between. There are 14 residues in the CDR3. Germline-derived CDR1 and CDR2 are MNHEY and SVGEGT. For the CDR3, the DNA is TGTGCCAGCAGTTACTCGGGACAAGAAGAGACCCAGTACTTC. Translating gives CASSYSGQEETQYF.

CDR3 coding DNA: TGTGCCAGCAGTGCCCGGGGAGAGACCCAGTACTTC. Translating gives CASSARGETQYF. The V call is TRBV27, the J call TRBJ2-5, with a weak D call TRBD2 (5 bases). V was shortened by 5 bases and J by 4 bases, with 8 bases between the two germline ends. This CDR3 comprises 12 residues. CDR1 and CDR2 from the germline V gene are MNHEY and SMNVEV (reference sequence).

The CDR3 is CASSKGLEGHNEQFF. CDR3 DNA: TGTGCCAGCAGTAAGGGACTAGAGGGGCATAATGAGCAGTTCTTC. The rearrangement links TRBV2 to TRBJ2-1; 8 nucleotides match TRBD2. The CDR3 runs to 15 residues. Germline V gives CDR1 SNHLY, CDR2 FYNNEI. V lost 5 bases to trimming and J lost 7 bases; unmatched junction nucleotides: 10.

CDR3 nucleotide sequence: TGTGCCAGTAGTTGGACAGGGAGAGGCAATCAGCCCCAGCATTTT. Translated, it gives CASSWTGRGNQPQHF. The chain employs TRBV19 and TRBJ1-5; TRBD1 aligns across 8 bases. The trim removed 5 bases at V and 2 bases at J, leaving 5 bases unmatched. The CDR3 extends over 15 amino acids. The germline V gene has CDR1 LNHDA and CDR2 SQIVND (reference sequence). The full variable domain, completed using reference TRBV19 and TRBJ1-5, is DGGITQSPKYLFRKEGQNVTLSCEQNLNHDAMYWYRQDPGQGLRLIYYSQIVNDFQKGDIAEGYSVSREKKESFPLTVTSAQKNPTAFYLCASSWTGRGNQPQHFGDGTRLSIL.

The V call is TRBV4-3, the J call TRBJ1-6; D is ambiguous. Looked up from germline, CDR1 is LGHNA and CDR2 is YSLEER. The CDR3 is 19 residues long. V was trimmed by 0 bases and J by 0 bases, leaving 15 bases between them. CDR3 bases: TGCGCCAGCAGCCAAGATCTAAGGTCAGGAAGCTCCTATAATTCACCCCTCCACTTT. Translating gives CASSQDLRSGSSYNSPLHF.

The chain employs TRBV7-3 and TRBJ2-1; D gene unclear. In germline, CDR1 is SGHTA, CDR2 FQGTGA. V shed 5 bases and J shed 6 bases, with 11 bases lying between them. There are 13 residues in the CDR3. CDR3 sequence (DNA): TGTGCCAGCAGCCCCCGTCCGGGCAATGAGCAGTTCTTC. Protein sequence: CASSPRPGNEQFF. Using reference TRBV7-3 and TRBJ2-1 for the parts outside the CDR3, the full variable domain is GAGVSQTPSNKVTEKGKYVELRCDPISGHTALYWYRQSLGQGPEFLIYFQGTGAADDSGLPNDRFFAVRPEGSVSTLKIQRTERGDSAVYLCASSPRPGNEQFFGPGTRLTVL.

The rearrangement uses TRBV19 and TRBJ1-3; 7 nucleotides line up with TRBD1. Losses at the gene ends were 6 bases for V and 4 bases for J; bases not matched to a gene: 9. CDR3 size: 15 residues. Germline CDR1 reads LNHDA; CDR2 reads SQIVND (reference sequence). For the CDR3, the DNA is TGTGCCAGTAGACTGGGACAGAGCGAGGGAAACACCATATATTTT. Residues: CASRLGQSEGNTIYF. Complete variable domain (other parts from reference TRBV19 and TRBJ1-3): DGGITQSPKYLFRKEGQNVTLSCEQNLNHDAMYWYRQDPGQGLRLIYYSQIVNDFQKGDIAEGYSVSREKKESFPLTVTSAQKNPTAFYLCASRLGQSEGNTIYFGEGSWLTVV.

This chain connects TRBV21-1 to TRBJ1-5; the table gives TRBD1 as D, unverified against the DNA. TRBV21-1 is reported as a pseudogene. CDR3 length: 17 amino acids. The CDR3 here is CASRAGTGDFSNQPQHF. Written as DNA, the CDR3 is TGTGCCAGCAGGGCCGGGACAGGGGATTTTAGCAATCAGCCCCAGCATTTT.

V and J are TRBV7-2 and TRBJ2-1; TRBD1 agrees at 7 bases. With V trimmed by 5 bases and J by 5 bases, 3 bases remained unmatched. Germline V gene lookup returns CDR1 SGHTA and CDR2 FQGNSA. The CDR3 sequence is 13 residues long. The CDR3 nucleotides read TGTGCCAGCAGCCTCGGGACAGACAATGAGCAGTTCTTC. This codes for CASSLGTDNEQFF.

V and J are TRBV6-5 and TRBJ2-7; the D is unclear. The CDR3 consists of 16 residues. Germline assignment: CDR1 MNHEY and CDR2 SVGAGI. Trimming left V 0 bases short and J 3 bases short, with 15 bases between. The CDR3 coding sequence is TGTGCCAGCAGTTACTCGAACTTCCTGTCGGTCTACGAGCAGTACTTC. Amino acids: CASSYSNFLSVYEQYF.